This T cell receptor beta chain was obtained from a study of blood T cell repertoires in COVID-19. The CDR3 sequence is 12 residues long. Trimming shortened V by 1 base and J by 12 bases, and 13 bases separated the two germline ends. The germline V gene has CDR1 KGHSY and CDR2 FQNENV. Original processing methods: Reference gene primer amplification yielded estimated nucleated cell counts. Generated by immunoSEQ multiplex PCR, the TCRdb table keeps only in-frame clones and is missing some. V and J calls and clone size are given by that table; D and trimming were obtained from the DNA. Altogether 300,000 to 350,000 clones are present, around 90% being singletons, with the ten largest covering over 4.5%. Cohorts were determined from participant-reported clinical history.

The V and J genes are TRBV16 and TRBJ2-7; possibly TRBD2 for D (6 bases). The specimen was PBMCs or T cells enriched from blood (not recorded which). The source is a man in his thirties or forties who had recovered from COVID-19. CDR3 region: CASSQFGGNWYF. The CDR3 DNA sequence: TGTGCCAGCAGCCAATTTGGCGGGAATTGGTACTTC.